The clone carrying this T cell receptor beta chain was seen a few times. Its antigen remains unidentified. One entry per CDR3 protein results from TCRdb running MiXCR on the 5' RACE reads. The repertoire has roughly 340,000 distinct CDR3 sequences, roughly 31% of them found once; the top ten carry roughly 5.5%. This entry comes from a study of identical twins' blood T cells. The CDR3 is 13 residues long. Trimming left V 3 bases short and J 2 bases short, with 2 bases between. Germline V lookup: CDR1 MRHNA, CDR2 SNTAGT. General study points: Twin repertoire similarity may partly reflect shared environment. Twins shared about as many clonotypes as their cloneset sizes predicted.

The chain recombines TRBV6-4 with TRBJ2-6; no firm D call. Sequenced sample: PBMCs. The TCR originated in a woman aged 18-50 years in good health. The CDR3 region is CASSEAGANVLTF. Written as DNA, the CDR3 is TGTGCCAGCAGTGAGGCTGGGGCCAACGTCCTGACTTTC.